These T cell receptor beta chains were read from a single sample in a study of long-term antiretroviral therapy in people with HIV. Clones were read by immunoSEQ multiplex PCR, and TCRdb kept only the in-frame ones, dropping some. The profile shows about 33,000 clones, around 80% of them singletons. Sequenced material: unsorted PBMCs, taken 2 years after starting antiretroviral therapy. Every receptor here comes from a woman in her forties or fifties with HIV. Each CDR3 is given with its conserved first and last residue. The order of the fields is clone size, V gene, J gene, D gene, CDR3 protein, CDR3 DNA. A D gene is named only where the DNA matches it firmly. Size is stated for part of the rows, as once, few or many counts, or as a class when the clone is expanded.

>-|TRBV18|TRBJ1-2|TRBD1
CASSPGQRDGYTF
TGTGCCAGCTCCCCGGGACAGCGGGATGGCTACACCTTC
>-|TRBV2|TRBJ1-2|-
CASSSTRNLYGYTF
TGTGCCAGCAGTTCAACACGGAACCTCTATGGCTACACCTTC
>-|TRBV19|TRBJ1-2|TRBD1
CASSSPTGQANYGYTF
TGTGCCAGTAGTTCCCCAACGGGACAGGCTAACTATGGCTACACCTTC
>-|TRBV29-1|TRBJ1-5|-
CSVLYSRNNQPQHF
TGCAGCGTTCTATACAGCCGTAATAATCAGCCCCAGCATTTT
>-|TRBV2|TRBJ2-1|-
CASSFFQGYSYNEQFF
TGTGCCAGCAGTTTCTTTCAGGGATACTCCTACAATGAGCAGTTCTTC
>-|TRBV19|TRBJ1-5|TRBD1
CASSPGQGSNQPQHF
TGTGCCAGTAGTCCGGGACAGGGGAGCAATCAGCCCCAGCATTTT
>-|TRBV7-9|TRBJ1-5|-
CASSFDKQPQHF
TGTGCCAGCAGCTTTGATAAACAGCCCCAGCATTTT
>-|TRBV13|TRBJ1-1|-
CASSQQNTEAFF
TGTGCCAGCAGCCAACAGAACACTGAAGCTTTCTTT
>-|TRBV12-5|TRBJ2-5|TRBD1
CASGLGQGARTQYF
TGTGCTAGTGGTTTGGGCCAGGGGGCGCGGACCCAGTACTTC
>-|TRBV19|TRBJ2-1|-
CASSARRLGEQFF
TGTGCCAGTAGTGCTCGAAGACTAGGGGAGCAGTTCTTC
>-|TRBV6-5|TRBJ1-1|-
CASSYGGVAREAFF
TGTGCCAGCAGTTACGGAGGAGTCGCCCGTGAAGCTTTCTTT
>-|TRBV6-6|TRBJ1-6|-
CATGMGENSPLHF
TGTGCCACGGGTATGGGGGAGAATTCACCCCTCCACTTT
>-|TRBV29-1|TRBJ2-1|TRBD2
CSVAPRGFSYNEQFF
TGCAGCGTTGCGCCGCGGGGGTTCTCCTACAATGAGCAGTTCTTC
>few|TRBV6-1|TRBJ2-7|TRBD1
CASRNPGQAPYEQYF
TGTGCCAGCAGGAACCCGGGACAGGCCCCCTACGAGCAGTACTTC
>-|TRBV7-9|TRBJ2-2|-
CASSLDAPNTGELFF
TGTGCCAGCAGCTTAGATGCTCCTAACACCGGGGAGCTGTTTTTT
>-|TRBV5-1|TRBJ1-1|-
CASSPETGAEAFF
TGCGCCAGCAGCCCCGAGACAGGAGCTGAAGCTTTCTTT
>-|TRBV6-1|TRBJ1-5|TRBD1
CASSGYRGNQPQHF
TGTGCCAGCAGTGGATACAGGGGAAATCAGCCCCAGCATTTT
>-|TRBV11-2|TRBJ2-7|-
CASKIISGEQYF
TGTGCCAGCAAGATTATATCGGGGGAGCAGTACTTC
>once|TRBV2|TRBJ2-5|-
CASKAGKFLETQYF
TGTGCCAGCAAAGCCGGAAAGTTCCTGGAGACCCAGTACTTC
>few|TRBV28|TRBJ1-5|-
CASCGQFNQPQHF
TGTGCCAGCTGTGGACAGTTCAATCAGCCCCAGCATTTT
>-|TRBV30|TRBJ1-4|TRBD1
CAWTGQGNEKLFF
TGTGCCTGGACAGGACAGGGGAATGAAAAACTGTTTTTT
>-|TRBV10-1|TRBJ2-3|-
CASSDKEISGADTQYF
TGCGCCAGCAGTGATAAGGAGATTTCAGGGGCAGATACGCAGTATTTT
>-|TRBV12-5|TRBJ1-4|TRBD1
CASGLAPGGGKLFF
TGTGCTAGTGGTTTGGCACCAGGGGGCGGAAAACTGTTTTTT
>-|TRBV5-1|TRBJ2-5|TRBD2
CASSFGLAGGWTQYF
TGCGCCAGCAGCTTCGGACTAGCGGGGGGGTGGACCCAGTACTTC
>-|TRBV29-1|TRBJ2-1|TRBD2
CSVGTSGSNEQFF
TGCAGCGTCGGGACTAGCGGCTCCAATGAGCAGTTCTTC
>once|TRBV15|TRBJ1-1|TRBD1
CATSRDARQGSEAFF
TGTGCCACCAGCAGAGACGCTAGACAGGGAAGTGAAGCTTTCTTT
>-|TRBV6-1|TRBJ1-2|-
CASSEKRGHYGYTF
TGTGCCAGCAGTGAAAAACGTGGCCATTATGGCTACACCTTC
>few|TRBV5-1|TRBJ1-6|TRBD1
CASSLEGATNSPLHF
TGCGCCAGCAGCTTGGAGGGGGCAACGAATTCACCCCTCCACTTT
>-|TRBV5-4|TRBJ1-6|TRBD1
CASSPGTGASSYNSPLHF
TGTGCCAGCAGCCCCGGGACAGGGGCCAGCTCCTATAATTCACCCCTCCACTTT
>-|TRBV30|TRBJ1-5|TRBD1
CAWSYGTGVNQPQHF
TGTGCCTGGAGTTACGGGACAGGAGTTAATCAGCCCCAGCATTTT
>-|TRBV28|TRBJ1-2|-
CASSFRAGNYGYTF
TGTGCCAGCAGTTTTAGGGCGGGGAACTATGGCTACACCTTC
>-|TRBV6-1|TRBJ2-3|-
CATKEGGDTQYF
TGTGCCACCAAGGAGGGTGGGGATACGCAGTATTTT
>-|TRBV6-1|TRBJ2-1|TRBD2
CASSASSGGYNEQFF
TGTGCCAGCAGTGCGTCTAGCGGGGGCTACAATGAGCAGTTCTTC
>-|TRBV27|TRBJ2-1|-
CASSGELNNEQFF
TGTGCCAGCAGTGGGGAATTAAACAATGAGCAGTTCTTC